The rows below give T cell receptor beta chains drawn from one sample of a study of T cell repertoires in cytomegalovirus infection. These receptors have no identified antigens. Via MiXCR, TCRdb re-called the reads, giving one row per CDR3 protein. The table includes fewer than 950,000 distinct CDR3 sequences, around a third detected once. The sample here was cultured CD8+ T cells from PBMCs, taken from culture after CMV antigen stimulation. These receptors were obtained from a human donor in good health (CMV status not recorded). Some clones in this sample may be carry-over from other donors' samples. Each CDR3 is given with its conserved first and last residue. A D gene is named only where the DNA matches it firmly. Part of the rows lack a size; the others show once, few, many or a class for expanded clones.

>NA|many|TRBJ2-1|TRBV7-2
CASSSSRGPYNEQFF
TGTGCCAGCAGCTCCTCTAGGGGCCCCTACAATGAGCAGTTCTTC
>TRBD1|few|TRBJ2-7|TRBV3-1
CASSRDRGNSYEQYF
TGTGCCAGCAGCCGCGACAGGGGGAACTCCTACGAGCAGTACTTC
>TRBD2|NA|TRBJ2-1|TRBV20-1
CSALREDSYNEQFF
TGCAGTGCCCTCCGGGAGGACTCCTACAATGAGCAGTTCTTC
>NA|NA|TRBJ1-1|TRBV27
CASSFSGLDTEAFF
TGTGCCAGCAGTTTTTCAGGGCTAGACACTGAAGCTTTCTTT
>NA|NA|TRBJ1-3|TRBV6-6
CASSKDTSRNTIYF
TGTGCCAGCAGCAAAGACACGTCGAGAAACACCATATATTTT
>NA|few|TRBJ2-5|TRBV5-6
CASSLGVVLQTQYF
TGTGCCAGCAGCCTAGGGGTAGTCCTACAGACCCAGTACTTC
>TRBD2|many|TRBJ2-1|TRBV28
CASSFSGTYNEQFF
TGTGCCAGCAGCTTTAGCGGGACCTACAATGAGCAGTTCTTC
>TRBD1|NA|TRBJ2-7|TRBV6-2/TRBV6-3
CASRPTGYGYEQYF
TGTGCCAGCAGACCGACAGGGTATGGATACGAGCAGTACTTC
>TRBD1|NA|TRBJ1-1|TRBV13
CASSPQGARDTEAFF
TGTGCCAGCAGCCCTCAGGGGGCTAGGGACACTGAAGCTTTCTTT
>TRBD1|few|TRBJ1-1|TRBV27
CASSLSRGSDTEAFF
TGTGCCAGCAGTTTATCCAGGGGGTCGGACACTGAAGCTTTCTTT
>NA|many|TRBJ2-1|TRBV7-8
CASSLARDPSYNEQFF
TGTGCCAGCAGCTTAGCGAGGGACCCCTCCTACAATGAGCAGTTCTTC
>NA|NA|TRBJ1-2|TRBV20-1
CSAQSEHDYGYTF
TGCAGTGCCCAATCAGAGCACGACTATGGCTACACCTTC
>TRBD2|NA|TRBJ2-2|TRBV20-1
CSARVRGGLAGELFF
TGCAGTGCTAGGGTGCGGGGGGGCCTCGCCGGGGAGCTGTTTTTT
>NA|few|TRBJ1-4|TRBV6-5
CASRYLDSKLEKLFF
TGTGCCAGCAGATACTTGGACAGTAAACTTGAAAAACTGTTTTTT
>TRBD1|few|TRBJ2-1|TRBV18
CASSPGTGTAYNEQFF
TGTGCCAGCTCACCAGGTACCGGGACAGCTTACAATGAGCAGTTCTTC
>NA|few|TRBJ2-7|TRBV7-8
CASSFRSRGVGWNEQYF
TGTGCCAGCAGTTTTAGGTCGAGAGGGGTTGGATGGAACGAGCAGTACTTC
>NA|few|TRBJ2-3|TRBV4-1
CASSQKAGPDTQYF
TGCGCCAGCAGCCAAAAGGCTGGCCCAGATACGCAGTATTTT
>NA|few|TRBJ2-5|TRBV7-6
CASSLRTQETQYF
TGTGCCAGCAGCTTGAGGACACAAGAGACCCAGTACTTC
>TRBD1|NA|TRBJ1-2|TRBV24-1
CATSVGTVGYYGYTF
TGTGCCACCAGTGTCGGGACAGTGGGTTACTATGGCTACACCTTC